This T cell receptor beta chain appears in the sequencing data of a study of T cells in Graves' hyperthyroidism and ophthalmopathy. Across the whole study: It was at initial diagnosis, before any treatment, that peripheral blood was collected.

The CDR3 regions of TCR beta were amplified from RNA transcripts. A set of HTBI primers served as the primers for a first-round RT-PCR of the TCR CDR3. TCRdb re-derived calls from the multiplex PCR reads in MiXCR, one entry per CDR3 protein. The data show 650,000 to 750,000 distinct CDR3 sequences, around 15% seen once. Losses at the gene ends were 1 base for V and 6 bases for J; bases not matched to a gene: 3. The germline V gene encodes CDR1 SEHNR and CDR2 FQNEAQ (reference sequence). CDR3 length: 15 amino acids. There are many counts of this clonotype. This TCR derives from a woman aged 18-29 years with Graves' hyperthyroidism. The J gene is TRBJ2-1, the V gene TRBV7-9, with 10 bases aligning to TRBD2. Material: blood. CDR3 in DNA: TGTGCCAGCAGCTTAGTAGCGGGAGGTATCAATGAGCAGTTCTTC. Protein: CASSLVAGGINEQFF.